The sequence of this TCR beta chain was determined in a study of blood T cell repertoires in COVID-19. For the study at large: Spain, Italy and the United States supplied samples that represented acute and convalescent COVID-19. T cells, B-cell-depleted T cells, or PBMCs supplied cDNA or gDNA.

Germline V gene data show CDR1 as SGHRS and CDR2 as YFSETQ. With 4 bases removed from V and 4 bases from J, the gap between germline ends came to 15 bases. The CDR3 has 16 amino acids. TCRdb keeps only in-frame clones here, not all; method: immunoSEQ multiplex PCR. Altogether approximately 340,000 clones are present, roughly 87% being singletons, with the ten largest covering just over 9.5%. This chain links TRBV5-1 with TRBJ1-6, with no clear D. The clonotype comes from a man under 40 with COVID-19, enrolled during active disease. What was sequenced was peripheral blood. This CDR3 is CASSGLDGRYNSPLHF. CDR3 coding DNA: TGCGCCAGCAGCGGACTGGACGGACGATATAATTCACCCCTCCACTTT.